This T cell receptor (beta chain) was sequenced for a study of vaccination effects on CD4 cells after COVID-19. The wider study: Vaccination of participants consisted of two doses of either the BNT162b2 or mRNA-1273 vaccine.

Peptide-pool stimulation followed by sequencing identified expanded antigen-specific CD4+ clonotypes in the ViraFEST assay. Cultured cells yielded isolated CD4+ T cells after less than 11 days. Nucleocapsid antibody tests were negative, and the vaccine recipients had no prior SARS-CoV-2 infection. PBMC were cultured at approximately 2 million per well with roughly 10 IU/ml IL-2 and 7.5 to 10 ug/ml peptides. The germline V gene has CDR1 SEHNR and CDR2 FQNEAQ (reference sequence). V lost 6 bases and J lost 3; bases outside the gene matches: 4. This CDR3 is built from 13 residues. General study results and limits: Clones induced by infection and by vaccine showed marked clonal contraction late after vaccination. Only 1 of 255 vaccine-induced clones from healthy vaccinees cross-reacted with common cold coronaviruses.

A word on this clone: Its antigen is unknown.

Produced via immunoSEQ multiplex PCR; TCRdb's table is partial and in-frame only. The profile shows approximately 76,000 clones, around 78% of them singletons. V and J are TRBV7-9 and TRBJ1-1; 7 bases are a match to TRBD1. The sample consisted of CD4+ T cells from PBMCs cultured with SARS-CoV-2 spike peptides, taken before COVID-19 vaccination. The source of this sequence is a human donor who received a COVID-19 vaccine. The CDR3 loop reads CASRTTGDTEAFF. CDR3 nucleotide sequence: TGTGCCAGCAGAACAACAGGGGACACTGAAGCTTTCTTT.